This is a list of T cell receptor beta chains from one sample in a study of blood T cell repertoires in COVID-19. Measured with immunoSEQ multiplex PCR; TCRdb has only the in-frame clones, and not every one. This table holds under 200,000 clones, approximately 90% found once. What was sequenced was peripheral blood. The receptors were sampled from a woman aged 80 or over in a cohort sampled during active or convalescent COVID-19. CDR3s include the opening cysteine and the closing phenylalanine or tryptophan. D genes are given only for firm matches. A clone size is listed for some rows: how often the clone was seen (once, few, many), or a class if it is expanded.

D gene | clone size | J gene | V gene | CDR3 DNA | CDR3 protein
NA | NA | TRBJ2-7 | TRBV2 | TGTGCCAGCAGTGCGGAGGGGGCGGCTGGCGAGCAGTACTTC | CASSAEGAAGEQYF
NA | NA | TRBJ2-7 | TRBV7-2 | TGTGCCAGCAGCCCGAGCTCCTACGAGCAGTACTTC | CASSPSSYEQYF
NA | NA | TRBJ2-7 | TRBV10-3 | TGTGCCGCAATGGGGGCCCAGTCCTACGAGCAGTACTTC | CAAMGAQSYEQYF
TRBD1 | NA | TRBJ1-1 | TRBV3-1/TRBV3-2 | TGTGCCAGCAGCTTAGGACAGGGCCGCACTGAAGCTTTCTTT | CASSLGQGRTEAFF
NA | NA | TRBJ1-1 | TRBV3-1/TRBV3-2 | TGTGCCAGCAGCCAGGGGGGAATCACTGAAGCTTTCTTT | CASSQGGITEAFF
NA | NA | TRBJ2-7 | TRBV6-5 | TGTGCCAGCAGTTACAAAGGGGATGGGGACGAGCAGTACTTC | CASSYKGDGDEQYF
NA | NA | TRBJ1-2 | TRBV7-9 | TGTGCCAGCAGCTTAGTTGCCGGAGCTAACTATGGCTACACCTTC | CASSLVAGANYGYTF
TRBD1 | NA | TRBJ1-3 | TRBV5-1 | TGCGCCAGCAGCTTGGGAGGGACAGCATCCTCTGGAAACACCATATATTTT | CASSLGGTASSGNTIYF
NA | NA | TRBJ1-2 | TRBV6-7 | TGTGCCAGCACCTCACGGGGCTATGGCTACACCTTC | CASTSRGYGYTF
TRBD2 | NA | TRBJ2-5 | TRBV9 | TGTGCCAGCAGCTTATCGCTAGCGGGAAGGGAGACCCAGTACTTC | CASSLSLAGRETQYF
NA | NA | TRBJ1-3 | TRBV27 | TGTGCCAGCAGTCCCCTTAATTTGGGAAACACCATATATTTT | CASSPLNLGNTIYF
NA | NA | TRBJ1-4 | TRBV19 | TGTGCCAGTAGGAGCAACCGAGAAAAACTGTTTTTT | CASRSNREKLFF
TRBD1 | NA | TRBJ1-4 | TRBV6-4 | TGTGCCGGATCGACAGGGAATGAAAAACTGTTTTTT | CAGSTGNEKLFF
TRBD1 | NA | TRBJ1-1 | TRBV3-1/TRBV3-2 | TGTGCCAGCAGTACCGACAGGGGCTCTGAAGCTTTCTTT | CASSTDRGSEAFF
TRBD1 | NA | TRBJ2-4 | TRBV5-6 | TGTGCCAGCAGCTCACAGGGGGCCCAAAACATTCAGTACTTC | CASSSQGAQNIQYF
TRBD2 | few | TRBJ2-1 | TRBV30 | TGTGCCTGGAGTGGCGGGAGGGCCCTCCCCATTGAGCAGTTCTTC | CAWSGGRALPIEQFF
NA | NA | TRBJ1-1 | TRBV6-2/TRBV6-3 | TGTGCCAGCAGCTTCAGAGGAATGAACACTGAAGCTTTCTTT | CASSFRGMNTEAFF
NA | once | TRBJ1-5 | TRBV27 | TGTGCCAGCAGTTTATTGGGGGGGGGCAATCAGCCCCAGCATTTT | CASSLLGGGNQPQHF
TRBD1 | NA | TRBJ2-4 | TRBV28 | TGTGCCAGCAGTTTACCACGGGACAGGGCCAAAAACATTCAGTACTTC | CASSLPRDRAKNIQYF
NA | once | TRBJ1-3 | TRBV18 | TGTGCCAGCTCACTCCTAAGCGGGAACTCTGGAAACACCATATATTTT | CASSLLSGNSGNTIYF
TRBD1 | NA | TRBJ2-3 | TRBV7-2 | TGTGCCAGCAGCTTAGGACAGGGGGTCGGGGCGAAAGCGGGGTTT | CASSLGQGVGAKAGF
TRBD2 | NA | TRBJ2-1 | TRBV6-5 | TGTGCCAGCAGTTGGGGCGGGGGGGCTGACAATGAGCAGTTCTTC | CASSWGGGADNEQFF
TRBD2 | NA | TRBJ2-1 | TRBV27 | TGTGCCAGCAGTTCCTACCTAAGACTAGCGGGGGGGAAGTCCTATGAGCAGTTCTTC | CASSSYLRLAGGKSYEQFF
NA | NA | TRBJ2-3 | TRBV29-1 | TGCAGCGGCGGGATCACAGATACGCAGTATTTT | CSGGITDTQYF
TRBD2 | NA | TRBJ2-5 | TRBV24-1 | TGTGCCACCAGTGGTCTTGGGACTAGCGGAGGTCAAGAGACCCAGTACTTC | CATSGLGTSGGQETQYF
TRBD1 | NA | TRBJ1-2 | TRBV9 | TGTGCCAGCAGCGCCGACAGGGACTATGGCTACACCTTC | CASSADRDYGYTF
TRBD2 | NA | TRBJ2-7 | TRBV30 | TGTGCCGTGGCCGGGACTAGCGGGACCCTTGTCCACGAGCAGTACTTC | CAVAGTSGTLVHEQYF
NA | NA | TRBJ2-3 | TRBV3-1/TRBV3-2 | TGTGCCAGCAGCCCCTTCCTAGACCCATTCACAGATACGCAGTATTTT | CASSPFLDPFTDTQYF
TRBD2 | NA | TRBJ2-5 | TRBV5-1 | TGCGCCAGCAGCCCACGGACTAGCGTTAGACAAGAGACCCAGTACTTC | CASSPRTSVRQETQYF
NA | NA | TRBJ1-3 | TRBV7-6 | TGTGCCAGCAGCTTAGGGCTGAACTCTGGAAACACCATATATTTT | CASSLGLNSGNTIYF
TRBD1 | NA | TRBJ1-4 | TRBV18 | TGTGCCAGCTCACCCGTGGACAGGGAGCGTGAAAAACTGTTTTTT | CASSPVDREREKLFF
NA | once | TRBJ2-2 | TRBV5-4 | TGTGCCAGCAGCTTGCAGGGCAGGGTCGGGGAGCTGTTTTTT | CASSLQGRVGELFF
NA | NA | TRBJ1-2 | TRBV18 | TGTGCCAGCTCACCGTCCACAGGGACGCACGATGGCTACACCTTC | CASSPSTGTHDGYTF
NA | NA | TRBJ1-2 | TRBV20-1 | TGCAGTGCTAGAGTAAATAGAGGCTACACCTTC | CSARVNRGYTF
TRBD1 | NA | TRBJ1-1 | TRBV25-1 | TGTGCCAGCAGTGATCGAGAGACAGGGGCTGATGAAGCTTTCTTT | CASSDRETGADEAFF
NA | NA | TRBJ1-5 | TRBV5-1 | TGCGCCAGCAGCTTGGGAAGCCTCTCGGATCAGCCCCAGCATTTT | CASSLGSLSDQPQHF
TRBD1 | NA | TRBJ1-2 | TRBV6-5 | TGTGCCAGCAGTTACAAGGGACAGACAGATGGCTACACCTTC | CASSYKGQTDGYTF
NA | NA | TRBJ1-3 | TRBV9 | TGTGCCAGCAGCGGTAGAGTCAACTCTGGAAACACCATATATTTT | CASSGRVNSGNTIYF
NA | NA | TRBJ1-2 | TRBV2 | TGTGCCAGCAGTGAATTTCTTGCGGGAGAGGATGGCTACACCTTC | CASSEFLAGEDGYTF
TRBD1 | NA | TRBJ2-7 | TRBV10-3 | TGTGCCATCAGTAGGACAGGGGAGAGGGACGAGCAGTACTTC | CAISRTGERDEQYF
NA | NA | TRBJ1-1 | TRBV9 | TGTGCCAGCGGTTCACTTCTGAACACTGAAGCTTTCTTT | CASGSLLNTEAFF
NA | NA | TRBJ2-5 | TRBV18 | TGTGCCAGCTCACCTAATATCGGCAGGGAAGAGACCCAGTACTTC | CASSPNIGREETQYF
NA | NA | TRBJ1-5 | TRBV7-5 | TGTGCCAGAAGCACAAGGACAGGGTGGAGCAATCAGCCCCAGCATTTT | CARSTRTGWSNQPQHF
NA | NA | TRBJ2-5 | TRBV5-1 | TGCGCCAGTAAAACTGCCGGGGAAGAGACCCAGTACTTC | CASKTAGEETQYF
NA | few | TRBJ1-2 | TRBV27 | TGTGCCAGCAGTCGGACAGATCACTATGGCTACACCTTC | CASSRTDHYGYTF
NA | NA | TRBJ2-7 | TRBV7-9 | TGTGCCAGCAGCCCTCCGGAGGGAAACTACGAGCAGTACTTC | CASSPPEGNYEQYF
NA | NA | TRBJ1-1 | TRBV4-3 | TGCGCCAGCAGCCAAGACGGGGGAAGGGCTGAAGCTTTCTTT | CASSQDGGRAEAFF
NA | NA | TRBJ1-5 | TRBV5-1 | TGCGCCAGCAGCTTGATGGCTGATCAGCCCCAGCATTTT | CASSLMADQPQHF
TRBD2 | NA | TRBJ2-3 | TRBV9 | TGTGCCAGCAGCGTAGATGGGCTAGCGGGAGTGGGTATAACAGATACGCAGTATTTT | CASSVDGLAGVGITDTQYF
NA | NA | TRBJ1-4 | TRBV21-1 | TGTGCCAGCAGCAATGGCCTCTTGAAACCTCCTGAAAAACTGTTTTTT | CASSNGLLKPPEKLFF
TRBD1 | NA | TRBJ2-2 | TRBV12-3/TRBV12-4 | TGTGCCAGCAGTTACAGGGGAACCGGGGAGCTGTTTTTT | CASSYRGTGELFF